Listed below are T cell receptor beta chains from one sample, sequenced in a study of a mutant IDH1 vaccine in newly diagnosed glioma. TCRdb keeps only in-frame clones here, not all; method: immunoSEQ multiplex PCR. The repertoire has 13,000 or so clones, roughly 79% of them found once; the top ten carry 4%. These receptors are not linked to any known antigen. Here the sequenced sample was PBMCs, taken from a glioma patient whose treatment included an IDH1 peptide vaccine. These receptors all stem from a woman in her 40s with glioma. The CDR3 runs from the conserved cysteine through the conserved F or W. Fields, in order: CDR3 length, V gene, J gene, D gene, clone size, CDR3 protein, CDR3 DNA. A D gene is named only where the DNA matches it firmly. Some rows mark clone size as missing; the rest say once, few, many or name a class of expanded clone.

14	TRBV6-1	TRBJ1-5	NA	NA	CASSELGSNQPQHF	TGTGCCAGCAGTGAACTGGGTTCAAATCAGCCCCAGCATTTT
13	TRBV14	TRBJ1-5	NA	NA	CASSPRRDQPQHF	TGTGCCAGCAGCCCTCGCCGGGATCAGCCCCAGCATTTT
15	TRBV5-4	TRBJ2-2	NA	few	CASSLGGEGTGELFF	TGTGCCAGCAGCTTGGGCGGAGAGGGCACCGGGGAGCTGTTTTTT
12	TRBV5-1	TRBJ1-4	NA	NA	CASSSRGEKLFF	TGCGCCAGCAGCTCGAGAGGGGAAAAACTGTTTTTT
12	TRBV5-6	TRBJ2-5	NA	NA	CASSETQETQYF	TGTGCCAGCAGCGAAACACAAGAGACCCAGTACTTC
15	TRBV13	TRBJ2-5	NA	NA	CASSSSARYQETQYF	TGTGCCAGCAGCAGCAGCGCAAGGTACCAAGAGACCCAGTACTTC
15	TRBV6-5	TRBJ1-4	NA	NA	CASRATGGRDEKLFF	TGTGCCAGCAGAGCCACCGGGGGCAGGGATGAAAAACTGTTTTTT
15	TRBV7-2	TRBJ1-6	TRBD1	NA	CASSRGGQASRALHF	TGTGCCAGCAGCCGGGGGGGACAGGCATCAAGGGCCCTCCACTTT
15	TRBV4-3	TRBJ2-1	TRBD2	NA	CASSQGGGVVREQFF	TGCGCCAGCAGCCAAGGTGGGGGGGTAGTGCGAGAGCAGTTCTTC
12	TRBV2	TRBJ1-2	NA	NA	CASRLRNYGYTF	TGTGCCAGCCGACTTCGAAACTATGGCTACACCTTC
15	TRBV11-2	TRBJ2-7	NA	NA	CASSLESRSSYEQYF	TGTGCCAGCAGCTTGGAGTCACGGAGCTCCTACGAGCAGTACTTC
13	TRBV7-2	TRBJ2-2	NA	NA	CASSLFAYGELFF	TGTGCCAGCAGCTTATTTGCCTACGGGGAGCTGTTTTTT
14	TRBV9	TRBJ1-5	TRBD1	NA	CASNVAGGNQPQHF	TGTGCCAGCAATGTGGCAGGGGGGAATCAGCCCCAGCATTTT
17	TRBV5-5	TRBJ1-4	NA	NA	CASSLVGGGATNEKLFF	TGTGCCAGCAGCCTTGTCGGGGGGGGCGCAACTAATGAAAAACTGTTTTTT